The 8 T cell receptor beta chains below all came from one sample that was sequenced in a study of blood T cells in healthy people across ages (dated by TCRdb to between 2014 and 2017). Receptor amplification or capture employed 5' RACE. A second about 7 to 12 cycle PCR used a sample-barcoded 5' primer and a J-beta primer mix. Starting from the raw public reads, TCRdb applied fastp trimming at Q25, assembled clones with MiXCR and retained in-frame beta chains. Each CDR3 protein gets just one entry, which takes the most common genes and DNA from the rows behind it. Recorded for this sample are approximately 1,700,000 distinct CDR3 sequences; about two fifths of them occurred a single time. The ten largest clones represent 20% to 25% of the sample. Sequenced sample: blood. The receptors were gathered from a human donor in good health.

This clonotype was counted ten times or more. The chain carries TRBV12-3 or TRBV12-4 and TRBJ2-1, with D possibly TRBD2 on 7 matching bases. This CDR3 has 17 residues. Between the trimmed V and J ends, which lost 6 bases and 4 bases, there was a span of 22 bases. CDR3 amino acids: CASSRIVASGQYNEQFF. The CDR3 bases are TGTGCCAGCAGCCGCATAGTTGCTAGCGGACAGTACAATGAGCAGTTCTTC.

This clonotype was seen more than once but under ten times. The rearrangement joins TRBV28 to TRBJ2-5, with TRBD1 as a possible D gene (5 bases). This CDR3 region has 15 residues. The germline V gene has CDR1 MDHEN and CDR2 SYDVKM. The V and J ends lost 5 bases and 5 bases respectively, with 18 bases between them. Here the CDR3 DNA reads TGTGCCAGCAGTCCTCCGGACACTTTCGTTGAGACCCAGTACTTC. As protein: CASSPPDTFVETQYF.

The CDR3 nucleotides are TGTGCCAGCAGCTCGACTCACACGCTGCAGTACTTC. The encoded protein is CASSSTHTLQYF. The chain couples TRBV7-2 to TRBJ2-7; D not resolved. The V end was cut by 4 bases, the J end by 9 bases, with 13 bases between. This CDR3 has 12 residues. Germline CDR1 is SGHTA and CDR2 is FQGNSA. Full variable domain (outside the CDR3, taken from reference TRBV7-2 and TRBJ2-7): GAGVSQSPSNKVTEKGKDVELRCDPISGHTALYWYRQSLGQGLEFLIYFQGNSAPDKSGLPSDRFSAERTGGSVSTLTIQRTQQEDSAVYLCASSSTHTLQYFGPGTRLTVT.

A few counts support this clonotype. The chain couples TRBV20-1 to TRBJ2-5; 9 bases are shared with TRBD2. The CDR3 is 13 amino acids. Trimming removed 5 bases from V and 5 bases from J; junction bases left unmatched: 6. Germline V gives CDR1 DFQATT, CDR2 SNEGSKA (reference sequence). The CDR3 DNA reads as TGCAGTGCTGAGGGGACTAGCAGGGAGACCCAGTACTTC. It encodes CSAEGTSRETQYF.

The gene calls are TRBV29-1 and TRBJ2-1, with a possible D match to TRBD1 (5 bases). Germline values: CDR1 SQVTM, CDR2 ANQGSEA. This CDR3 region has 14 residues. V gave up 7 bases and J gave up 0 bases, with 13 bases separating them. CDR3 in DNA: TGCAGCGGACACAGGCCTAGCTCCTACAATGAGCAGTTCTTC. Protein: CSGHRPSSYNEQFF.

This chain uses TRBV9 with TRBJ2-5; 11 bases are a match to TRBD1. Germline V lookup: CDR1 SGDLS, CDR2 YYNGEE. With V trimmed by 0 bases and J by 1 base, 8 bases remained unmatched. This CDR3 is 18 amino acids long. CDR3 nucleotide sequence: TGTGCCAGCAGCGTAGGAGCTTCCGGGACAGGGGGCCAAGAGACCCAGTACTTC. It codes for CASSVGASGTGGQETQYF.

V gene TRBV6-2 or TRBV6-3 combines with J gene TRBJ2-7; weak D call: TRBD1 (6 bases). CDR3 length: 15 amino acids. Germline CDR1 reads MNHEY; CDR2 reads SVGEGT. V lost 6 bases, J lost 1 base, and 16 bases lay in between. This CDR3 reads CASSSTGTFSYEQYF. Written as DNA, the CDR3 is TGTGCCAGCAGCTCCACCGGGACATTTTCCTACGAGCAGTACTTC.

The genes are TRBV4-1 and TRBJ1-6, with a tentative D call TRBD1 (6 bases). The germline CDR1 and CDR2 sequences are MGHRA and YSYEKL. This CDR3 is built from 16 residues. V gave up 0 bases and J gave up 14 bases, with 20 bases separating them. CDR3 sequence reads: CASSQEVGQSLASLHF. CDR3 nucleotide sequence: TGCGCCAGCAGCCAAGAGGTTGGACAGTCTCTGGCATCCCTCCACTTT.